Only one count was recorded for the clone carrying this TCR beta chain. Trimming removed 7 bases from V and 1 base from J, with 11 bases in between. Germline V CDR1 and CDR2: MNHNY, SVGAGI (reference sequence). This CDR3 region has 14 residues. The sample originates from a study of human T cells and chemical hapten exposure. Time point noted: patch test 2, 6 weeks after DPC sensitization. The treatment was: therapeutic diphenylcyclopropenone sensitization with weekly scalp DPC. The library tagged each cDNA molecule with unique molecular identifiers. TCRdb reprocessed the RACE reads with MiXCR, giving one entry per CDR3 protein. The sample has 85,000 to 100,000 distinct CDR3 sequences, 11% seen once.

This chain connects TRBV6-6 to TRBJ2-4; D call uncertain. The sample consisted of whole blood, taken in connection with sensitization to the hapten diphenylcyclopropenone (DPC). The origin of this receptor is a man aged 35 to 55 with alopecia areata. Some clones in this sample may be carry-over from other donors' samples. The CDR3 DNA reads TGTGCCAGCAAGAGAGGATTCGCCAAAAACATTCAGTACTTC. This sequence encodes CASKRGFAKNIQYF.